This T cell receptor (beta chain) emerged from a study of cytomegalovirus exposure and HLA in healthy donors. Study-wide results and caveats: The investigators catalogued 150 or so TCR beta chains as cytomegalovirus-associated. TCR beta V- and J-gene trimming was later associated with a missense DCLRE1C variant. Only CMV serostatus was available as immune exposure information. Several top significant clusters appeared, in a later analysis, to be linked to common viral pathogens.

The CDR3 extends over 17 amino acids. Germline V CDR1 and CDR2: MGHRA, YSYEKL. V shed 0 bases, J shed 2 bases, and the junction held 3 bases outside the gene matches. Vbeta (60) and Jbeta (13) primers were used in the PCR. The assay was immunoSEQ multiplex PCR, and TCRdb's table has in-frame clones only and misses some. The sample contains about 160,000 clones, approximately 88% of which appear only once. To note about this clone: Its matching antigen is unknown.

Sequenced input: PBMCs. This sequence originates from a woman aged 30 to 39 in good health and CMV-seronegative. This chain uses TRBV4-1 with TRBJ2-3; 12 bases are shared with TRBD2. Here the CDR3 DNA reads TGCGCCAGCAGCCAAGATCGACTAGCGGGGGTCACAGATACGCAGTATTTT. This translates into CASSQDRLAGVTDTQYF.